These 8 T cell receptor beta chains were sequenced from one sample in a study of T cell repertoires in cytomegalovirus infection (dated by TCRdb to between 2018 and 2020). The meaning of the sample's treatment or condition label: in vitro stimulation with specific CMV peptide epitopes to enrich CMV-specific T cells. Sequenced on an Illumina HiSeq 1500. Using fastp trimming at Q25 and MiXCR clonotype assembly, TCRdb reanalyzed the public sequencing data and kept in-frame beta chains. Entries are consolidated by CDR3 protein sequence, retaining the most common genes and DNA. The sample yields approximately 73,000 distinct CDR3 sequences; roughly 40% were counted once. The top ten constitute 93% of the sample. These receptors' targets are unknown. The sequencing here drew on CD8+ T cells from cultured PBMCs, taken from culture after CMV antigen stimulation. The receptors stem from a human donor in good health (CMV status not recorded). Some clones in this sample may be carry-over from other donors' samples.

V usage is TRBV25-1 and J usage is TRBJ1-5; D not certain. The V gene's germline CDR1 is MGHDK and CDR2 SYGVNS. V dropped 8 bases and J dropped 0 bases, with 17 bases sitting between them. This CDR3 is built from 16 residues. In DNA, the CDR3 is TGTGCCAGCCTCGCCCACCCCAGTTATAGCAATCAGCCCCAGCATTTT. Amino acid sequence: CASLAHPSYSNQPQHF.

The chain recombines TRBV6-8 with TRBJ2-2, with 7 positions matching TRBD2. The CDR3 runs 15 residues. Germline CDR1 reads MNHGY; CDR2 reads SAAAGT. The trim removed 6 bases at V and 5 bases at J, leaving 9 bases unmatched. CDR3: CASSPRAGDTGELFF. The CDR3 DNA sequence: TGTGCCAGCAGCCCCCGCGCGGGGGATACCGGGGAGCTGTTTTTT.

This clonotype was detected ten times or more. The V call is TRBV7-8, the J call TRBJ2-2, with TRBD1 as a possible D gene (6 bases). The V gene lost 5 bases and the J gene lost 4 bases, with 11 bases spanning the gap. Germline V CDR1 and CDR2: SGHVS, FQNEAQ. The CDR3 is 14 amino acids. The CDR3 region is CASSPSDSTGELFF. CDR3 in DNA: TGTGCCAGCAGCCCCTCGGACAGCACCGGGGAGCTGTTTTTT.

This clonotype was picked up a small number of times. V gene TRBV28 combines with J gene TRBJ2-3, with 7 bases fitting TRBD1. CDR1 and CDR2 (germline): MDHEN, SYDVKM. The CDR3 sequence is 15 residues long. With V trimmed by 4 bases and J by 0 bases, 4 bases remained unmatched. Here the CDR3 reads CASSSTGLSTDTQYF. The CDR3 DNA reads TGTGCCAGCAGTTCGACAGGGTTGAGCACAGATACGCAGTATTTT.

The chain links TRBV2 to TRBJ2-1, with D unclear. The CDR3 loop spans 15 amino acids. Between the trimmed V and J ends, which lost 3 bases and 0 bases, there was a span of 9 bases. Germline lookup yields CDR1 SNHLY and CDR2 FYNNEI. CDR3 in amino acids: CASSDIESSYNEQFF. CDR3 sequence (DNA): TGTGCCAGCAGTGACATAGAAAGCTCCTACAATGAGCAGTTCTTC. Combining the CDR3 with reference TRBV2 and TRBJ2-1 gives the whole variable domain EPEVTQTPSHQVTQMGQEVILRCVPISNHLYFYWYRQILGQKVEFLVSFYNNEISEKSEIFDDQFSVERPDGSNFTLKIRSTKLEDSAMYFCASSDIESSYNEQFFGPGTRLTVL.

The rearrangement joins TRBV11-2 to TRBJ1-5, with unresolved D. This CDR3 region has 15 residues. The V end lost 0 bases, the J end lost 1 base, and 7 bases lay between the germline ends. CDR1 SGHAT and CDR2 FQNNGV come from the germline V gene. Here the CDR3 reads CASSLEAGSNQPQHF. CDR3 nucleotide sequence: TGTGCCAGCAGCTTAGAAGCGGGAAGCAATCAGCCCCAGCATTTT. The full variable domain, with the rest looked up from reference TRBV11-2 and TRBJ1-5, is EAGVAQSPRYKIIEKRQSVAFWCNPISGHATLYWYQQILGQGPKLLIQFQNNGVVDDSQLPKDRFSAERLKGVDSTLKIQPAKLEDSAVYLCASSLEAGSNQPQHFGDGTRLSIL.

This clonotype occurred a few times. The V gene is TRBV7-3, the J gene TRBJ2-5; no reliable D call. The CDR3 is 15 residues long. V lost 5 bases and J lost 0, with 13 bases in between. Germline V gene lookup returns CDR1 SGHTA and CDR2 FQGTGA. CDR3 sequence: CASSDPDRNQETQYF. DNA of the CDR3: TGTGCCAGCAGCGACCCTGACCGCAACCAAGAGACCCAGTACTTC.

This clonotype was detected only a few times. The J gene is TRBJ2-3, the V gene TRBV7-9; D is possibly TRBD1 (5 bases). The CDR3 runs 15 residues. With 4 bases removed from V and 3 bases from J, the gap between germline ends came to 14 bases. CDR1 is SEHNR, CDR2 FQNEAQ, per germline (reference sequence). The CDR3 DNA follows: TGTGCCAGCAGCTCCCCAGGGTCCGGGACAGATACGCAGTATTTT. This translates into CASSSPGSGTDTQYF.